Ten or more counts support the clone carrying this T cell receptor beta chain. This CDR3 spans 15 amino acids. With 0 bases removed from V and 2 bases from J, the gap between germline ends came to 10 bases. Germline V lookup: CDR1 MGHRA, CDR2 YSYEKL. The data are from a study of blood T cells in healthy people across ages. Through a sample-barcoded 5' primer and a J-beta primer mix, a second PCR was run for roughly 7 to 12 cycles. TCRdb passed the 5' RACE reads through MiXCR, listing each CDR3 protein once. The sample lists 800,000 to 950,000 distinct CDR3 sequences, 29% occurring once. This sample was shared with a second study, whose subject was T cells of mothers and their children.

Sequencing was done on a sample of blood. This TCR came from a woman in her 40s in good health. This rearrangement joins TRBV4-1 to TRBJ1-2, with D possibly matching TRBD1 (5 bases). The CDR3 DNA reads as TGCGCCAGCAGCCAAGATCCTGGGGCAAACTATGGCTACACCTTC. Its protein product is CASSQDPGANYGYTF.